Each of the 16 T cell receptor beta chains below was sequenced from the same sample in a study of blood T cell repertoires in COVID-19. The method was immunoSEQ multiplex PCR; TCRdb's version includes in-frame clones alone and lacks a portion of them. The sample includes about 330,000 clones, over 75% of them seen just once. The sequenced sample was PBMCs or T cells enriched from blood (not recorded which). Source of these receptors: a woman in her late teens or twenties who had recovered from COVID-19.

The chain employs TRBV7-8 and TRBJ2-3; 11 bases align to TRBD2. V lost 0 bases and J lost 2; bases outside the gene matches: 4. The germline V gene encodes CDR1 SGHVS and CDR2 FQNEAQ. The CDR3 covers 17 residues. The CDR3 region is CASSLAPSGGSTDTQYF. DNA for the CDR3: TGTGCCAGCAGCTTAGCCCCTAGCGGGGGGTCCACAGATACGCAGTATTTT. The full variable domain, its missing parts supplied by reference TRBV7-8 and TRBJ2-3, is GAGVSQSPRYKVAKRGQDVALRCDPISGHVSLFWYQQALGQGPEFLTYFQNEAQLDKSGLPSDRFFAERPEGSVSTLKIQRTQQEDSAVYLCASSLAPSGGSTDTQYFGPGTRLTVL.

This sequence joins TRBV9 and TRBJ2-7; 7 nucleotides match TRBD2. Trimming took 0 bases from V and 6 from J; bases not matched to a gene: 3. The CDR3 covers 13 residues. Germline V CDR1 and CDR2: SGDLS, YYNGEE. The CDR3 is CASSVGGGTEQYF. The CDR3 DNA is TGTGCCAGCAGCGTAGGGGGAGGGACCGAGCAGTACTTC. Using reference TRBV9 and TRBJ2-7 for the parts outside the CDR3, the full variable domain is DSGVTQTPKHLITATGQRVTLRCSPRSGDLSVYWYQQSLDQGLQFLIQYYNGEERAKGNILERFSAQQFPDLHSELNLSSLELGDSALYFCASSVGGGTEQYFGPGTRLTVT.

CDR3 coding DNA: TGTGCCAGCAGTTTTATTCGGAATGAGCAGTTCTTC. Amino acids: CASSFIRNEQFF. The chain combines TRBV7-2 with TRBJ2-1; D not certain. From germline, CDR1 is SGHTA and CDR2 FQGNSA. V was pared by 6 bases and J by 7 bases, with 10 bases between. The CDR3 is 12 amino acids.

The V gene is TRBV6-5, the J gene TRBJ1-5; 10 nucleotides line up with TRBD1. Germline V gene sequence: CDR1 MNHEY, CDR2 SVGAGI. This CDR3 region has 15 residues. Unmatched junction bases numbered 7, after V lost 6 bases and J lost 5 bases. Written as DNA, the CDR3 is TGTGCCAGCAGGGTGACAGGGGGCGCTTATCAGCCCCAGCATTTT. It yields the protein CASRVTGGAYQPQHF.

The chain is built from TRBV2 and TRBJ1-2; TRBD1 matches 11 bases. Germline CDR1 is SNHLY and CDR2 is FYNNEI. This CDR3 contains 15 residues. The ends lost 6 bases at V and 4 bases at J; junction bases unmatched: 7. In nucleotides, the CDR3 is TGTGCCAGCAGAGGAGGACAGGGGGCAGCCTATGGCTACACCTTC. Its protein product is CASRGGQGAAYGYTF.

CDR3 loop: CASTPGNEQFF. CDR3 bases: TGTGCCAGCACCCCAGGGAATGAGCAGTTCTTC. The chain joins TRBV28 to TRBJ2-1; D is perhaps TRBD1 (5 bases). V gave up 7 bases and J gave up 7 bases, with 8 bases separating them. Germline V gives CDR1 MDHEN, CDR2 SYDVKM. The CDR3 is made up of 11 amino acids.

The rearrangement joins TRBV5-6 to TRBJ2-3; TRBD2 agrees at 13 bases. The CDR3 runs 16 residues. The trim removed 2 bases at V and 7 bases at J, leaving 7 bases unmatched. Germline V lookup: CDR1 SGHDT, CDR2 YYEEEE. The CDR3 spells CASSFGLAGELHTQYF. The CDR3 DNA sequence: TGTGCCAGCAGCTTTGGACTAGCGGGAGAGCTGCATACGCAGTATTTT.

This chain uses TRBV7-9 with TRBJ1-2; 9 bases agree with TRBD1. The germline gives CDR1 SEHNR, CDR2 FQNEAQ (reference sequence). The CDR3 length is 12 residues. The CDR3 reads CYSTGGRDGYTF. Here the CDR3 DNA reads TGTTACTCAACAGGGGGCAGGGATGGCTACACCTTC.

This rearrangement joins TRBV5-1 to TRBJ2-5, with unresolved D. Germline loops: CDR1 SGHRS, CDR2 YFSETQ. CDR3 length: 13 residues. Trimming shortened V by 5 bases and J by 3 bases, and 11 bases separated the two germline ends. The CDR3 DNA reads TGCGCCAGCAGGGCCGTTGCTGAAGAGACCCAGTACTTC. It specifies CASRAVAEETQYF.

The genes are TRBV4-2 and TRBJ2-7, with D maybe TRBD2 (6 bases). Between the trimmed V and J ends, which lost 4 bases and 2 bases, there was a span of 9 bases. This CDR3 is 13 amino acids long. Germline CDR1 reads LGHNA; CDR2 reads YNFKEQ. The CDR3 loop is CASSPGGTYEQYF. CDR3 DNA: TGTGCCAGCAGCCCCGGCGGGACCTACGAGCAGTACTTC.

CDR3: CASSQGGTEAFF. CDR3 in DNA: TGTGCCAGTAGTCAGGGGGGCACTGAAGCTTTCTTT. The V call is TRBV19, the J call TRBJ1-1, with 7 bases matching TRBD1. CDR3 length: 12 amino acids. Germline-derived CDR1 and CDR2 are LNHDA and SQIVND (reference sequence). The ends lost 5 bases at V and 4 bases at J; junction bases unmatched: 1.

The gene calls are TRBV9 and TRBJ1-1; D is ambiguous. V shed 4 bases and J shed 1 base, with 11 bases lying between them. Germline values: CDR1 SGDLS, CDR2 YYNGEE. The CDR3 sequence is 14 residues long. CDR3 residues: CASSPEVRNTEAFF. For the CDR3, the DNA is TGTGCCAGCAGCCCCGAGGTCCGGAACACTGAAGCTTTCTTT.

In its sample, this clone was seen once. The chain couples TRBV4-1 to TRBJ1-1; D is unclear. Germline values: CDR1 MGHRA, CDR2 YSYEKL. Trimming removed 5 bases at V and 2 bases at J, with 12 bases between. The CDR3 spans 14 residues. Here the CDR3 DNA reads TGCGCCAGCAGCAACCGGGCGGGAAACACTGAAGCTTTCTTT. As protein: CASSNRAGNTEAFF.

The chain links TRBV10-1 to TRBJ2-7; TRBD2 matches at 9 bases. V shed 3 bases, J shed 2 bases, and the junction held 5 bases outside the gene matches. The CDR3 has 15 amino acids. Germline values: CDR1 WNHNN, CDR2 SYGVQD (reference sequence). CDR3 residues: CASSDLLAGPYEQYF. CDR3 sequence (DNA): TGCGCCAGCAGTGATTTACTAGCGGGCCCCTACGAGCAGTACTTC.

The chain is built from TRBV14 and TRBJ2-7, with 11 bases that match TRBD2. J was trimmed by 3 bases and V by 6 bases; bases with no gene match: 4. In germline, CDR1 is SGHDN, CDR2 FVKESK. The CDR3 runs 14 residues. CDR3 in amino acids: CASRASGRRYEQYF. The DNA of the CDR3 is TGTGCCAGCAGGGCTAGCGGGAGGCGCTACGAGCAGTACTTC.

The CDR3 DNA sequence: TGTGCCACCAATCAACCGACAGCTGAGCAGTTCTTC. Translation gives CATNQPTAEQFF. The rearrangement links TRBV12-3 or TRBV12-4 to TRBJ2-1; weak D call: TRBD1 (5 bases). This CDR3 has 12 amino acids. Trimming stripped 10 bases from V and 9 bases from J, with 16 bases between.